The next 32 T cell receptor beta chains were all read from a single sample in a study of T cells in Graves' hyperthyroidism and ophthalmopathy. Amplification of TCR beta CDR3 regions used RNA as the template. The HTBI set primed first-round TCR CDR3 RT-PCR. One entry per CDR3 protein, called by TCRdb with MiXCR from the multiplex PCR reads. The sample consists of about 600,000 distinct CDR3 sequences, roughly 15% of them appearing once. The material sequenced was blood. The source of these receptors is a woman aged 40 to 50 with Graves' ophthalmopathy.

CDR3 amino acids: CATTELTTGELFF. DNA of the CDR3: TGTGCCACGACTGAACTTACCACCGGGGAGCTGTTTTTT. V is TRBV15 and J is TRBJ2-2; no reliable D call. The germline CDR1 and CDR2 sequences are LNHNV and YYDKDF (reference sequence). V lost 9 bases and J 4 bases, leaving 12 bases between the germline ends. The CDR3 is made up of 13 amino acids.

This clonotype was recorded many times. The J gene is TRBJ1-1, the V gene TRBV20-1; TRBD1 matches at 8 bases. The CDR3 runs to 14 residues. V was clipped by 5 bases and J by 1 base; unmatched bases: 6. Germline-derived CDR1 and CDR2 are DFQATT and SNEGSKA (reference sequence). In DNA, the CDR3 is TGCAGTGCTCCAGCCGGGACAGGGAACACTGAAGCTTTCTTT. Translating it yields CSAPAGTGNTEAFF.

As regards this clonotype: A much larger clone lies one base from this, so it may be a read error. The V gene is TRBV11-2, the J gene TRBJ2-1, with a tentative D call TRBD2 (6 bases). Between the trimmed V and J ends, which lost 4 bases and 11 bases, there was a span of 21 bases. Germline V gene sequence: CDR1 SGHAT, CDR2 FQNNGV. The CDR3 consists of 15 residues. The CDR3 nucleotides read TGTGCCAGCAGCTCCGCAGACCGGGACTCCCATAAGCAGTTCTTC. This encodes CASSSADRDSHKQFF.

This clonotype was counted ten times or more. The gene calls are TRBV3-1 and TRBJ2-5, with TRBD2 matching over 9 bases. The CDR3 sequence is 17 residues long. In germline, CDR1 is LGHDT, CDR2 YNNKEL (reference sequence). V was pared by 2 bases and J by 3 bases, with 10 bases of the junction left unmatched. The CDR3 coding sequence is TGTGCCAGCAGCCAATGGCGCAGCGGGAGGCTGGAAGAGACCCAGTACTTC. Residues: CASSQWRSGRLEETQYF.

The gene calls are TRBV27 and TRBJ1-6; tentative D call: TRBD1 (5 bases). The CDR3 has 14 amino acids. V was clipped by 6 bases and J by 7 bases, with 13 bases between them. CDR1 is MNHEY and CDR2 is SMNVEV in the germline V gene (reference sequence). The CDR3 region has the DNA TGTGCCAGCAGCTCAGGGTTTGAGAATTCACCCCTCCACTTT. Amino acids: CASSSGFENSPLHF.

The V call is TRBV19, the J call TRBJ1-1; D uncertain. The germline V gene has CDR1 LNHDA and CDR2 SQIVND (reference sequence). V shed 3 bases and J shed 7 bases, with 12 bases lying between them. The CDR3 consists of 13 residues. The CDR3 DNA follows: TGTGCCAGTAGTATTTTACTGAGTCGTGAAGCTTTCTTT. Translated, it gives CASSILLSREAFF. The full variable domain, its missing parts supplied by reference TRBV19 and TRBJ1-1, is DGGITQSPKYLFRKEGQNVTLSCEQNLNHDAMYWYRQDPGQGLRLIYYSQIVNDFQKGDIAEGYSVSREKKESFPLTVTSAQKNPTAFYLCASSILLSREAFFGQGTRLTVV.

The sample holds a few counts of this clonotype. V is TRBV28 and J is TRBJ2-7; D is tentatively TRBD1 or TRBD2 (6 bases each). Germline-derived CDR1 and CDR2 are MDHEN and SYDVKM. The CDR3 runs to 17 residues. The germline V and J ends were trimmed by 2 bases and 1 base, with 18 bases remaining between them. The CDR3 loop reads CASSLRRGRTRSYEQYF. The CDR3 DNA reads as TGTGCCAGCAGTTTAAGGAGGGGGAGAACGAGGTCCTACGAGCAGTACTTC.

This clonotype was observed at least ten times. CDR3 in DNA: TGTGCCAGCAGCCAAGGTCAAGCGGGGATGGAGACCCAGTACTTC. It encodes CASSQGQAGMETQYF. The V call is TRBV3-1, the J call TRBJ2-5; 7 bases are a match to TRBD2. The length of the CDR3 is 15 residues. In germline, CDR1 is LGHDT, CDR2 YNNKEL (reference sequence). The J segment lost 5 bases and the V segment lost 1 base, leaving 7 bases of the junction unmatched.

This sequence joins TRBV19 and TRBJ1-1, with 8 bases that match TRBD1. The V gene's germline CDR1 is LNHDA and CDR2 SQIVND (reference sequence). This CDR3 contains 13 residues. V shed 1 base and J 7 bases; nucleotides not matched to a gene: 2. For the CDR3, the DNA is TGTGCCAGTAGTATAGGACAGGGGAATGAAGCTTTCTTT. Its protein product is CASSIGQGNEAFF.

The chain employs TRBV7-8 and TRBJ2-5; D is possibly TRBD1 (6 bases). The V and J ends lost 1 base and 0 bases respectively, with 9 bases between them. The CDR3 is made up of 15 amino acids. The germline gives CDR1 SGHVS, CDR2 FQNEAQ. The CDR3 nucleotides read TGTGCCAGCAGCTTAGGGACAGAGTACCAAGAGACCCAGTACTTC. Translation gives CASSLGTEYQETQYF. The full variable domain, completed using reference TRBV7-8 and TRBJ2-5, is GAGVSQSPRYKVAKRGQDVALRCDPISGHVSLFWYQQALGQGPEFLTYFQNEAQLDKSGLPSDRFFAERPEGSVSTLKIQRTQQEDSAVYLCASSLGTEYQETQYFGPGTRLLVL.

The rearrangement links TRBV10-1 to TRBJ1-5; the D is unclear. V lost 0 bases and J lost 0, with 15 bases in between. This CDR3 is 18 amino acids long. Germline V lookup: CDR1 WNHNN, CDR2 SYGVQD (reference sequence). The DNA of the CDR3 is TGCGCCAGCAGTGAGTCGAGGGCCAGGCAATATAGCAATCAGCCCCAGCATTTT. Its translation is CASSESRARQYSNQPQHF.

This clonotype has just a few counts. The CDR3 sequence: CASSIEGTLSYEQYF. DNA for the CDR3: TGTGCCAGTAGTATAGAGGGGACTCTCTCCTACGAGCAGTACTTC. The rearrangement links TRBV19 to TRBJ2-7; possible D gene TRBD2, 6 bases. The germline V gene has CDR1 LNHDA and CDR2 SQIVND (reference sequence). The length of the CDR3 is 15 residues. Trimming left V 0 bases short and J 0 bases short, with 9 bases between.

This clonotype occurred many times. The rearrangement uses TRBV5-1 and TRBJ1-3; D remains unclear. The V gene's germline CDR1 is SGHRS and CDR2 YFSETQ. V shed 0 bases and J shed 0 bases, with 10 bases lying between them. This CDR3 has 16 amino acids. CDR3 sequence reads: CASSLDARNSGNTIYF. CDR3 sequence (DNA): TGCGCCAGCAGCTTGGACGCCAGAAACTCTGGAAACACCATATATTTT.

This chain uses TRBV29-1 with TRBJ1-2, with 9 bases lining up with TRBD1. This CDR3 is built from 12 residues. The V and J ends lost 5 bases and 6 bases, in that order; junction bases with no gene match: 4. Looked up from germline, CDR1 is SQVTM and CDR2 is ANQGSEA. CDR3 DNA sequence: TGCAGCGTTCGGACAGGGGCCCATGGCTACACCTTC. As protein: CSVRTGAHGYTF. The complete variable domain, with remaining parts taken from reference TRBV29-1 and TRBJ1-2, reads SAVISQKPSRDICQRGTSLTIQCQVDSQVTMMFWYRQQPGQSLTLIATANQGSEATYESGFVIDKFPISRPNLTFSTLTVSNMSPEDSSIYLCSVRTGAHGYTFGSGTRLTVV.

The rearrangement links TRBV14 to TRBJ2-1, with D unclear. Germline V gene data show CDR1 as SGHDN and CDR2 as FVKESK. The CDR3 covers 16 residues. V lost 5 bases and J 0 bases, leaving 14 bases between the germline ends. The DNA for the CDR3 is TGTGCCAGCAGCGGCCCGACTGAGAGCTCCTACAATGAGCAGTTCTTC. Translating it yields CASSGPTESSYNEQFF.

This clonotype was seen many times. The J gene is TRBJ2-3, the V gene TRBV11-2; tentative D call: TRBD2 (6 bases). The germline V and J ends were trimmed by 5 bases and 2 bases, with 14 bases remaining between them. Germline V gives CDR1 SGHAT, CDR2 FQNNGV. This CDR3 contains 15 residues. CDR3: CASSTRREPTDTQYF. The CDR3 DNA sequence: TGTGCCAGCAGCACGAGACGGGAGCCCACAGATACGCAGTATTTT.

Many counts were recorded for this clonotype. The V call is TRBV30, the J call TRBJ1-1, with unresolved D. The V and J ends lost 3 bases and 1 base respectively, with 15 bases between them. Germline values: CDR1 GTSNPN, CDR2 SVGIG (reference sequence). The CDR3 is 15 amino acids. The CDR3 loop reads CAWRPSEGRNTEAFF. For the CDR3, the DNA is TGTGCCTGGAGACCCTCAGAGGGAAGGAACACTGAAGCTTTCTTT.

The V and J genes are TRBV6-1 and TRBJ1-1; no reliable D call. This CDR3 region has 12 residues. Trimming stripped 10 bases from V and 6 bases from J, with 15 bases between. Per the germline V gene, CDR1 is MNHNS and CDR2 is SASEGT. The CDR3 sequence is CATGWELAEAFF. CDR3 nucleotides: TGTGCCACCGGGTGGGAGTTGGCTGAAGCTTTCTTT.

This clonotype was detected ten times or more. V usage is TRBV7-2 and J usage is TRBJ2-1, with D possibly being TRBD1 or TRBD2 (6 bases each). The V gene lost 5 bases and the J gene lost 9 bases, with 14 bases spanning the gap. Per the germline V gene, CDR1 is SGHTA and CDR2 is FQGNSA. The CDR3 runs to 13 residues. CDR3 sequence: CASSQLGGGEQFF. DNA for the CDR3: TGTGCCAGCAGCCAATTAGGAGGGGGTGAGCAGTTCTTC.

CDR3 region: CAISEGLLTNEKLFF. The CDR3 region has the DNA TGTGCCATCAGTGAGGGGCTCTTAACTAATGAAAAACTGTTTTTT. V is TRBV10-3 and J is TRBJ1-4; D gene uncertain. Germline V gives CDR1 ENHRY, CDR2 SYGVKD. V was clipped by 2 bases and J by 1 base, with 8 bases between them. The CDR3 consists of 15 residues.

This clonotype was observed many times. The J gene is TRBJ1-1, the V gene TRBV3-1, with TRBD1 as a possible D gene (5 bases). Germline lookup yields CDR1 LGHDT and CDR2 YNNKEL (reference sequence). The CDR3 contains 11 residues. With 4 bases removed from V and 8 bases from J, the gap between germline ends came to 8 bases. The CDR3 loop is CASSPGREAFF. As DNA, the CDR3 is TGTGCCAGCAGCCCGGGACGGGAAGCTTTCTTT. Filled out from reference TRBV3-1 and TRBJ1-1, the complete variable domain reads DTAVSQTPKYLVTQMGNDKSIKCEQNLGHDTMYWYKQDSKKFLKIMFSYNNKELIINETVPNRFSPKSPDKAHLNLHINSLELGDSAVYFCASSPGREAFFGQGTRLTVV.

The chain has TRBV19 and TRBJ2-1; 10 bases are a match to TRBD2. Germline V gene data show CDR1 as LNHDA and CDR2 as SQIVND (reference sequence). The V gene end was trimmed by 4 bases and the J gene end by 3 bases; junction bases not matched to a gene: 6. The length of the CDR3 is 16 residues. CDR3 loop: CASSRLAGAFYNEQFF. The CDR3, as DNA: TGTGCCAGTAGTAGGCTAGCGGGGGCCTTCTACAATGAGCAGTTCTTC.

On this clonotype: Just one base apart from a much larger clone, this may be a read error. This chain connects TRBV7-3 to TRBJ2-1; D is tentatively TRBD1 or TRBD2 (5 bases each). The CDR3 runs 13 residues. CDR1 SGHTA and CDR2 FQGTGA come from the germline V gene. The CDR3 DNA reads TGTGTCAGCAGCTTACTGGGGGTCGATGAGCAGTTCTTC. Amino acid sequence: CVSSLLGVDEQFF.

The table lists this clonotype with a few counts. This chain joins TRBV20-1 and TRBJ2-1; tentatively, D is TRBD1 or TRBD2 (5 bases each). Germline CDR1 and CDR2: DFQATT and SNEGSKA (reference sequence). This CDR3 is 14 amino acids long. Deletions cut 6 bases from V and 6 bases from J, with 18 bases between. The CDR3 region has the DNA TGCAGTGCCCTCCGGGACCTCACCTTCAATGAGCAGTTCTTC. It codes for CSALRDLTFNEQFF.

In this sample, this clonotype turned up a few times. This sequence joins TRBV6-1 and TRBJ2-7; D perhaps matches TRBD1 (6 bases). The length of the CDR3 is 14 residues. V was cut by 6 bases and J by 0 bases, with 12 bases left in between. Germline V gene sequence: CDR1 MNHNS, CDR2 SASEGT. The CDR3 here is CASRSGQSSYEQYF. DNA for the CDR3: TGTGCCAGCAGATCCGGACAGAGCTCCTACGAGCAGTACTTC.

This clonotype was detected many times. The rearrangement uses TRBV20-1 and TRBJ2-5; D gene uncertain. The germline V gene has CDR1 DFQATT and CDR2 SNEGSKA (reference sequence). This CDR3 contains 15 residues. V was shortened by 1 base and J by 3 bases, with 15 bases between the two germline ends. This CDR3 is CSARVGSRPEETQYF. The CDR3, as DNA: TGCAGTGCTAGAGTGGGATCTAGGCCTGAAGAGACCCAGTACTTC.

In this sample, this clonotype turned up many times. The chain uses TRBV7-8 and TRBJ2-7; D ambiguous. This CDR3 spans 15 amino acids. V was cut by 5 bases and J by 0 bases, with 14 bases left in between. CDR1 and CDR2 from the germline V gene are SGHVS and FQNEAQ. The CDR3 nucleotides read TGTGCCAGCAGCCAACACAGTCTCAGCTCCTACGAGCAGTACTTC. This gives the protein CASSQHSLSSYEQYF.

This clonotype has at least ten counts. The rearrangement uses TRBV6-1 and TRBJ2-7; 10 positions match TRBD2. The CDR3 has 14 amino acids. The V gene's germline CDR1 is MNHNS and CDR2 SASEGT. Trimming at V came to 6 bases and at J to 3 bases, leaving 5 bases not matched to a gene. CDR3 DNA: TGTGCCAGCAGCCGGACTAGCGGCGACTACGAGCAGTACTTC. This translates into CASSRTSGDYEQYF.

This clonotype was counted ten times or more. The V and J genes are TRBV20-1 and TRBJ1-6; TRBD1 aligns across 10 bases. V dropped 4 bases and J dropped 8; count of bases not matched to a gene: 5. The CDR3 loop spans 14 amino acids. Germline V gives CDR1 DFQATT, CDR2 SNEGSKA (reference sequence). CDR3 in DNA: TGCAGTGCTACCCTGGACAGGGGGGATTCACCCCTCCACTTT. Translated: CSATLDRGDSPLHF.

V is TRBV12-3 or TRBV12-4 and J is TRBJ2-2, with D tentatively TRBD1 (6 bases). The ends were cut back, 5 bases at V and 5 bases at J, with 12 bases in the middle. The CDR3 runs to 14 residues. CDR3 nucleotide sequence: TGTGCCAGCAGTAAGGGGACACCAACCGGGGAGCTGTTTTTT. Protein sequence: CASSKGTPTGELFF.

This clonotype was counted at least ten times. The chain carries TRBV5-1 and TRBJ2-1; D may be TRBD1 or TRBD2 (5 bases each). CDR1 SGHRS and CDR2 YFSETQ come from the germline V gene. The V end was cut by 3 bases, the J end by 3 bases, with 13 bases between. The CDR3 is 15 residues long. The CDR3 reads CASSSLGAGYNEQFF. Written as DNA, the CDR3 is TGCGCCAGCAGCTCTCTCGGGGCGGGCTACAATGAGCAGTTCTTC.

The rearrangement links TRBV12-3 or TRBV12-4 to TRBJ2-2, with TRBD1 matching over 7 bases. The CDR3 runs to 18 residues. V gave up 2 bases and J gave up 5 bases; unmatched junction bases: 14. CDR3 nucleotide sequence: TGTGCCAGCAGTTTACACAGGGGCGCGGTTGGTGATACCGGGGAGCTGTTTTTT. As protein: CASSLHRGAVGDTGELFF.